The next 27 T cell receptor beta chains were all read from a single sample in a study of T cell responses to AZD1222 COVID-19 vaccine. Generated by immunoSEQ multiplex PCR, the TCRdb table keeps only in-frame clones and is missing some. The top ten hold about 6.8% of the sample, which has around 110,000 clones, 75% to 95% seen once. The sample consisted of peripheral blood, taken 28 days after the second AZD1222 dose. The receptors here all came from an adult who received the AZD1222 COVID-19 vaccine.

The chain combines TRBV4-1 with TRBJ1-6; D ambiguous. Germline V gives CDR1 MGHRA, CDR2 YSYEKL. V dropped 0 bases and J dropped 6 bases, with 12 bases sitting between them. The CDR3 spans 16 residues. The CDR3 region is CASSQESGSGNSPLHF. CDR3 coding DNA: TGCGCCAGCAGCCAAGAATCGGGTTCTGGTAATTCACCCCTCCACTTT.

The chain joins TRBV5-1 to TRBJ1-4, with a possible D match to TRBD1 (6 bases). The germline gives CDR1 SGHRS, CDR2 YFSETQ. Trimming pared 4 bases from V and 8 bases from J, leaving 12 bases between. This CDR3 is 13 amino acids long. The CDR3 is CASSEGQWEKLFF. In nucleotides, the CDR3 is TGCGCCAGCAGCGAAGGACAGTGGGAAAAACTGTTTTTT.

This chain connects TRBV28 to TRBJ1-2, with TRBD1 matching 10 bases. Germline V gene sequence: CDR1 MDHEN, CDR2 SYDVKM. Trimming removed 7 bases from V and 8 bases from J; junction bases left unmatched: 7. The CDR3 runs 13 residues. CDR3 nucleotides: TGTGCCAGCACCCAGGGACAGGGGAAAGGCTACACCTTC. It encodes CASTQGQGKGYTF.

J is TRBJ2-7 and V is TRBV19; D possibly matches TRBD1 or TRBD2 (5 bases each). There are 14 residues in the CDR3. The germline V and J ends were trimmed by 7 bases and 0 bases, with 13 bases remaining between them. Germline CDR1 LNHDA, CDR2 SQIVND (reference sequence). This chain's CDR3 is CASKAGRASYEQYF. In nucleotides, the CDR3 is TGTGCCAGTAAGGCAGGGAGAGCCTCCTACGAGCAGTACTTC.

The chain links TRBV7-2 to TRBJ1-1; a possible D gene is TRBD1 (5 bases). Germline V gene sequence: CDR1 SGHTA, CDR2 FQGNSA. The V and J ends lost 5 bases and 5 bases respectively, with 12 bases between them. The CDR3 contains 13 residues. For the CDR3, the DNA is TGTGCCAGCAGCCCTGTTCGGGGGACTGAAGCTTTCTTT. Translation gives CASSPVRGTEAFF.

The chain joins TRBV5-4 to TRBJ2-1, with TRBD2 identical over 8 bases. Germline CDR1 reads SGHNT; CDR2 reads YYREEE (reference sequence). J lost 8 bases, V lost 5 bases, and 3 bases had no gene match. The CDR3 extends over 12 amino acids. The CDR3 protein is CASSYGGDEQFF. DNA for the CDR3: TGTGCCAGCAGTTACGGGGGGGATGAGCAGTTCTTC.

The rearrangement joins TRBV6-1 to TRBJ1-2; D unclear. Trimming pared 3 bases from V and 8 bases from J, leaving 10 bases between. Germline assignment: CDR1 MNHNS and CDR2 SASEGT. The CDR3 covers 12 residues. CDR3 protein: CASSDRLDGYTF. CDR3 coding DNA: TGTGCCAGCAGTGACAGGTTGGACGGCTACACCTTC.

The chain has TRBV28 and TRBJ1-2, with 11 bases lining up with TRBD1. The junction had 7 bases not matched to a gene; V was cut back by 6 bases and J by 4 bases. This CDR3 spans 15 amino acids. CDR1 MDHEN and CDR2 SYDVKM come from the germline V gene. For the CDR3, the DNA is TGTGCCAGCAGCGCAATCGGGACAGGGGGCTATGGCTACACCTTC. Translation: CASSAIGTGGYGYTF.

This sequence joins TRBV5-6 and TRBJ1-4; tentative D call: TRBD1 (5 bases). Germline CDR1 and CDR2: SGHDT and YYEEEE. The ends were cut back, 4 bases at V and 7 bases at J, with 14 bases in the middle. This CDR3 is built from 14 residues. The CDR3 loop reads CASSVRDSGEKLFF. CDR3 DNA sequence: TGTGCCAGCAGCGTGAGGGACTCGGGTGAAAAACTGTTTTTT.

This clone has a single count. This chain connects TRBV5-1 to TRBJ2-1; no reliable D call. CDR1 is SGHRS and CDR2 is YFSETQ in the germline V gene. V lost 0 bases and J 5 bases, leaving 9 bases between the germline ends. CDR3 size: 14 residues. CDR3 region: CASSLGSIHNEQFF. In nucleotides, the CDR3 is TGCGCCAGCAGCTTGGGGAGTATCCACAATGAGCAGTTCTTC. The full variable domain, rest sourced from reference TRBV5-1 and TRBJ2-1, is KAGVTQTPRYLIKTRGQQVTLSCSPISGHRSVSWYQQTPGQGLQFLFEYFSETQRNKGNFPGRFSGRQFSNSRSEMNVSTLELGDSALYLCASSLGSIHNEQFFGPGTRLTVL.

The chain couples TRBV30 to TRBJ1-5; D is ambiguous. The ends were cut back, 2 bases at V and 5 bases at J, with 7 bases in the middle. Germline-derived CDR1 and CDR2 are GTSNPN and SVGIG (reference sequence). The CDR3 loop spans 12 amino acids. The CDR3 nucleotides are TGTGCCTGGAGTCCCCCTCATCAGCCCCAGCATTTT. This codes for CAWSPPHQPQHF.

This clone showed up just once. Here the CDR3 DNA reads TGTGCCAGCAGCTTAGGGGCTCCGGGGGGTGGTGAGCAGTTCTTC. Its protein product is CASSLGAPGGGEQFF. The chain uses TRBV7-8 and TRBJ2-1; 7 nucleotides match TRBD2. Germline V gene lookup returns CDR1 SGHVS and CDR2 FQNEAQ. V lost 1 base to trimming and J lost 9 bases; unmatched junction nucleotides: 9. This CDR3 is 15 amino acids long. The full variable domain, its missing parts supplied by reference TRBV7-8 and TRBJ2-1, is GAGVSQSPRYKVAKRGQDVALRCDPISGHVSLFWYQQALGQGPEFLTYFQNEAQLDKSGLPSDRFFAERPEGSVSTLKIQRTQQEDSAVYLCASSLGAPGGGEQFFGPGTRLTVL.

The J gene is TRBJ1-1, the V gene TRBV18, with D possibly matching TRBD1 (6 bases). V dropped 3 bases and J dropped 5 bases, with 10 bases sitting between them. Germline V gene data show CDR1 as KGHSH and CDR2 as LQKENI. The CDR3 totals 13 residues. CDR3 in DNA: TGTGCCAGCTCACCTCTCAGGGGAACTGAAGCTTTCTTT. This codes for CASSPLRGTEAFF.

This chain joins TRBV6-5 and TRBJ1-2; a weak D match, TRBD1 (5 bases). Germline CDR1 MNHEY, CDR2 SVGAGI. This CDR3 region has 13 residues. The V and J ends lost 7 bases and 0 bases respectively, with 9 bases between them. CDR3 DNA sequence: TGTGCCAGCACCCGGGGCGCTAACTATGGCTACACCTTC. Its protein is CASTRGANYGYTF.

The chain couples TRBV19 to TRBJ1-1; no clear D gene. The V gene lost 6 bases and the J gene lost 0 bases, with 11 bases spanning the gap. The CDR3 totals 14 residues. Germline V gene sequence: CDR1 LNHDA, CDR2 SQIVND (reference sequence). For the CDR3, the DNA is TGTGCCAGTAGGCTAAGGAAAGTGAACACTGAAGCTTTCTTT. Encoded protein: CASRLRKVNTEAFF.

CDR3 region: CASRGDEKLFF. In DNA, the CDR3 is TGTGCCAGTCGGGGTGACGAAAAACTGTTTTTT. The gene calls are TRBV19 and TRBJ1-4; the D is unclear. The CDR3 extends over 11 amino acids. Trimming cost V 8 bases and J 8 bases, with 9 bases left between them. Germline values: CDR1 LNHDA, CDR2 SQIVND (reference sequence).

V gene TRBV2 combines with J gene TRBJ1-1; D is unresolved. This CDR3 spans 14 amino acids. Germline loops: CDR1 SNHLY, CDR2 FYNNEI. The germline V and J ends were trimmed by 5 bases and 1 base, with 11 bases remaining between them. The CDR3 bases are TGTGCCAGCAGTAGGACCTACTCGAACACTGAAGCTTTCTTT. Its translation: CASSRTYSNTEAFF.

In this sample, this clone turned up a few times. V and J are TRBV6-2 or TRBV6-3 and TRBJ2-1; TRBD1 is a possible D gene (6 bases). Germline V gene sequence: CDR1 MNHEY, CDR2 SVGEGT. This CDR3 is 15 amino acids long. Trimming left V 4 bases short and J 4 bases short, with 14 bases between. This CDR3 is CASSSSPDSYNEQFF. The CDR3 DNA follows: TGTGCCAGCAGTTCCTCCCCGGACAGTTACAATGAGCAGTTCTTC.

This clone was counted once. The gene calls are TRBV10-3 and TRBJ1-2; D not certain. Trimming removed 0 bases from V and 8 bases from J, with 10 bases in between. The CDR3 is 13 amino acids. From germline, CDR1 is ENHRY and CDR2 SYGVKD. CDR3 nucleotide sequence: TGTGCCATCAGTGAGTCCCAAGTCAAGGGCTACACCTTC. The encoded protein is CAISESQVKGYTF.

CDR3 nucleotide sequence: TGTGCCACCAGTGATTTCACATCGGCCGGGTCGGATACGCAGTATTTT. It specifies CATSDFTSAGSDTQYF. The chain links TRBV24-1 to TRBJ2-3; D gene uncertain. The ends were cut back, 1 base at V and 6 bases at J, with 16 bases in the middle. The CDR3 extends over 16 amino acids. Germline CDR1 KGHDR, CDR2 SFDVKD.

The count of this clone is one. The chain recombines TRBV5-1 with TRBJ1-3; D unclear. Germline CDR1 and CDR2: SGHRS and YFSETQ. The V end was cut by 1 base, the J end by 2 bases, with 10 bases between. The CDR3 extends over 15 amino acids. The CDR3 loop is CASSLTAMAGNTIYF. The DNA for the CDR3 is TGCGCCAGCAGCTTGACAGCCATGGCTGGAAACACCATATATTTT.

V is TRBV6-5 and J is TRBJ1-5; D gene ambiguous. Trimming stripped 2 bases from V and 5 bases from J, with 10 bases between. Germline assignment: CDR1 MNHEY and CDR2 SVGAGI. CDR3 length: 14 amino acids. CDR3 coding DNA: TGTGCCAGCAGTTACCGAGGGCATGATCAGCCCCAGCATTTT. Translated: CASSYRGHDQPQHF.

This chain joins TRBV6-5 and TRBJ1-2; 7 positions agree with TRBD1. CDR3 size: 13 residues. Germline V gene sequence: CDR1 MNHEY, CDR2 SVGAGI. V was pared by 6 bases and J by 7 bases, with 8 bases of the junction left unmatched. CDR3 sequence (DNA): TGTGCCAGCAGCTCAGGGGGGGGCGGTGGCTACACCTTC. This sequence encodes CASSSGGGGGYTF.

This rearrangement joins TRBV5-1 to TRBJ2-1; D is possibly TRBD1 (6 bases). Germline lookup yields CDR1 SGHRS and CDR2 YFSETQ. The CDR3 is 17 residues long. V lost 5 bases and J lost 4, with 22 bases in between. CDR3 sequence reads: CASRSPPGQDLYNEQFF. CDR3 nucleotides: TGCGCCAGCAGATCTCCTCCGGGACAAGACCTTTACAATGAGCAGTTCTTC.

The V call is TRBV6-1, the J call TRBJ2-6; TRBD2 matches at 8 bases. CDR1 MNHNS and CDR2 SASEGT come from the germline V gene. The CDR3 spans 20 residues. The ends lost 0 bases at V and 0 bases at J; junction bases unmatched: 10. CDR3 bases: TGTGCCAGCAGTGAAGCCCGACTGGGCGGGGGGTCCTCTGGGGCCAACGTCCTGACTTTC. Residues: CASSEARLGGGSSGANVLTF.

The rearrangement uses TRBV30 and TRBJ1-5; D gene unclear. Trimming stripped 1 base from V and 7 bases from J, with 14 bases between. CDR1 and CDR2 from the germline V gene are GTSNPN and SVGIG (reference sequence). CDR3 length: 14 amino acids. The CDR3: CAWSGPGVRQPQHF. The CDR3 DNA reads as TGTGCCTGGAGTGGCCCCGGTGTCCGGCAGCCCCAGCATTTT.

The chain carries TRBV28 and TRBJ1-1, with no clear D. In germline, CDR1 is MDHEN, CDR2 SYDVKM. The CDR3 consists of 13 residues. Trimming removed 2 bases from V and 4 bases from J, with 8 bases in between. CDR3: CASSLSEGTEAFF. In DNA, the CDR3 is TGTGCCAGCAGTTTAAGTGAAGGCACTGAAGCTTTCTTT.